The clone carrying this T cell receptor beta chain appeared a few times. The target antigen is unknown. The CDR3 runs to 16 residues. The V gene's germline CDR1 is SGHTA and CDR2 FQGNSA. V lost 1 base, J lost 6 bases, and 15 bases lay in between. This entry comes from a study of identical twins. Points from the study as a whole: Low generation-probability sequences were in excess among twin-shared out-of-frame alpha sequences. Carriage of fewer insertions was seen in abundant cord blood beta clonotypes, whereas memory repertoires showed none.

Carrying unique molecular identifiers, the cDNA also gained a universal primer site through template switching. TCRdb re-called the 5' RACE reads through MiXCR, storing one row per CDR3 protein. The table has 200,000 to 250,000 distinct CDR3 sequences, approximately 7% seen once. These records were also assigned to another study, of yellow fever vaccine responses in identical twins. That work adds: As reported, the vaccine T cell response of twins seemed partly convergent and partly personalized.

This chain joins TRBV7-2 and TRBJ2-2, with D perhaps matching TRBD2 (6 bases). The TCR was taken from a young woman in good health. Material for sequencing was memory (CD45RO+) T cells sorted from blood. CDR3: CASSLEATRGSGELFF. CDR3 nucleotide sequence: TGTGCCAGCAGCTTAGAGGCGACTAGAGGGTCCGGGGAGCTGTTTTTT.